This is a list of T cell receptor beta chains from one sample in a study of T cell responses to AZD1222 COVID-19 vaccine. This table comes from immunoSEQ multiplex PCR, and its TCRdb copy is limited to in-frame clones, with some not included. Of 80,000 to 90,000 clones listed, 91% are singletons. Sequencing used peripheral blood, obtained on day 0 of MenACWY control vaccination. The receptors here all came from an adult in good health. Both conserved end residues are part of each CDR3. The order of the fields is clone size, J gene, D gene, V gene, CDR3 protein, CDR3 DNA. D genes are given only for firm matches. A row's size may be missing; if present it is once, few, many or a size class.

size: NA; J: TRBJ1-1; D: TRBD1; V: TRBV4-3; CDR3: CASSQQQGSNTEAFF; DNA: TGCGCCAGCAGCCAGCAACAGGGGTCGAACACTGAAGCTTTCTTT
size: NA; J: TRBJ1-1; D: NA; V: TRBV10-3; CDR3: CAISPSLQGEAFF; DNA: TGTGCCATCAGCCCGAGTCTCCAGGGAGAAGCTTTCTTT
size: NA; J: TRBJ2-3; D: NA; V: TRBV19; CDR3: CASSPTRTDTQYF; DNA: TGTGCCAGTAGTCCCACTAGGACAGATACGCAGTATTTT
size: NA; J: TRBJ2-7; D: NA; V: TRBV25-1; CDR3: CASSRALPYEQYF; DNA: TGTGCCAGCAGTAGGGCTTTACCCTACGAGCAGTACTTC
size: NA; J: TRBJ1-5; D: NA; V: TRBV2; CDR3: CASRGDGYSNQPQHF; DNA: TGTGCCAGCAGAGGGGACGGATATAGCAATCAGCCCCAGCATTTT
size: NA; J: TRBJ2-3; D: NA; V: TRBV4-3; CDR3: CASSQGWSQDTQYF; DNA: TGCGCCAGCAGCCAAGGATGGAGTCAGGATACGCAGTATTTT
size: NA; J: TRBJ1-5; D: NA; V: TRBV3-1/TRBV3-2; CDR3: CASSPQAGGQPQHF; DNA: TGTGCCAGCAGCCCCCAGGCCGGGGGCCAGCCCCAGCATTTT
size: NA; J: TRBJ2-1; D: TRBD2; V: TRBV10-3; CDR3: CAISDPEGLAESNEQFF; DNA: TGTGCCATCAGTGACCCCGAGGGACTAGCGGAAAGCAATGAGCAGTTCTTC
size: NA; J: TRBJ2-1; D: TRBD2; V: TRBV27; CDR3: CASNTGGGPSYNEQFF; DNA: TGTGCCAGCAATACGGGGGGAGGGCCCTCCTACAATGAGCAGTTCTTC
size: NA; J: TRBJ1-1; D: NA; V: TRBV6-5; CDR3: CASSYSDFSNTEAFF; DNA: TGTGCCAGCAGTTACTCCGACTTCAGTAACACTGAAGCTTTCTTT
size: NA; J: TRBJ2-7; D: TRBD1; V: TRBV29-1; CDR3: CSAATGTGGPYEQYF; DNA: TGCAGCGCCGCTACCGGGACAGGGGGCCCCTACGAGCAGTACTTC
size: NA; J: TRBJ2-5; D: TRBD2; V: TRBV29-1; CDR3: CSVRSGQETQYF; DNA: TGCAGCGTGCGTAGCGGGCAAGAGACCCAGTACTTC
size: NA; J: TRBJ2-7; D: NA; V: TRBV20-1; CDR3: CSAGRGYF; DNA: TGCAGTGCTGGAAGGGGGTACTTC
size: NA; J: TRBJ2-4; D: TRBD1; V: TRBV14; CDR3: CASRQKQGGKNIQYF; DNA: TGTGCCAGCAGACAAAAACAGGGGGGAAAAAACATTCAGTACTTC
size: few; J: TRBJ1-1; D: NA; V: TRBV5-6; CDR3: CASSSTGITEAFF; DNA: TGTGCCAGCAGCTCTACAGGGATCACTGAAGCTTTCTTT
size: NA; J: TRBJ1-5; D: TRBD1; V: TRBV19; CDR3: CASSTPDRGLNQPQHF; DNA: TGTGCCAGTAGTACCCCGGACAGGGGTCTAAATCAGCCCCAGCATTTT
size: NA; J: TRBJ1-2; D: NA; V: TRBV25-1; CDR3: CASSAPSDLYGYTF; DNA: TGTGCCAGCAGTGCACCATCCGATCTTTATGGCTACACCTTC
size: NA; J: TRBJ2-7; D: TRBD2; V: TRBV10-3; CDR3: CAIKPSGGSYEQYF; DNA: TGTGCCATCAAGCCTAGCGGGGGCTCCTACGAGCAGTACTTC
size: NA; J: TRBJ1-1; D: NA; V: TRBV29-1; CDR3: CSVAVAKNTEAFF; DNA: TGCAGCGTCGCCGTCGCAAAGAACACTGAAGCTTTCTTT
size: NA; J: TRBJ1-4; D: NA; V: TRBV28; CDR3: CASSLSRGSEKLFF; DNA: TGTGCCAGCAGTTTATCCAGGGGTAGCGAAAAACTGTTTTTT
size: NA; J: TRBJ2-7; D: TRBD1; V: TRBV6-2/TRBV6-3; CDR3: CASSYHRGQGGDDF; DNA: TGTGCCAGCAGTTACCACCGCGGACAGGGGGGTGATGACTTC
size: NA; J: TRBJ2-7; D: TRBD1; V: TRBV9; CDR3: CASSVDPGGIYEQYF; DNA: TGTGCCAGCAGCGTAGATCCAGGGGGAATCTACGAGCAGTACTTC
size: NA; J: TRBJ2-3; D: NA; V: TRBV3-1/TRBV3-2; CDR3: CASSPLGDTQYF; DNA: TGTGCCAGCAGCCCACTCGGAGATACGCAGTATTTT
size: NA; J: TRBJ1-3; D: TRBD1; V: TRBV27; CDR3: CASSSWTGGFGNTIYF; DNA: TGTGCCAGCAGTTCCTGGACAGGGGGCTTCGGAAACACCATATATTTT
size: NA; J: TRBJ2-3; D: TRBD2; V: TRBV5-1; CDR3: CASSLASGRTDTQYF; DNA: TGCGCCAGCAGCTTGGCTAGCGGGAGGACAGATACGCAGTATTTT
size: NA; J: TRBJ1-2; D: NA; V: TRBV19; CDR3: CASSAGTPTNYGYTF; DNA: TGTGCCAGTAGTGCAGGGACACCTACTAACTATGGCTACACCTTC
size: NA; J: TRBJ1-5; D: NA; V: TRBV18; CDR3: CASSPPMGQGNQPQHF; DNA: TGTGCCAGCTCACCACCGATGGGGCAGGGCAATCAGCCCCAGCATTTT
size: NA; J: TRBJ1-2; D: NA; V: TRBV28; CDR3: CASSPRGVDGYTF; DNA: TGTGCCAGCAGCCCAAGGGGAGTAGATGGCTACACCTTC
size: NA; J: TRBJ2-7; D: NA; V: TRBV6-5; CDR3: CASSYMDNYEQYF; DNA: TGTGCCAGCAGTTACATGGACAACTACGAGCAGTACTTC
size: NA; J: TRBJ1-1; D: NA; V: TRBV7-9; CDR3: CASSLSLNTEAFF; DNA: TGTGCCAGCAGCCTTAGCCTTAACACTGAAGCTTTCTTT
size: NA; J: TRBJ1-2; D: NA; V: TRBV7-9; CDR3: CASSLANEEGYTF; DNA: TGTGCCAGCAGCCTGGCCAACGAAGAAGGCTACACCTTC
size: NA; J: TRBJ1-4; D: NA; V: TRBV28; CDR3: CASSFTFATNEKLFF; DNA: TGTGCCAGCAGTTTCACTTTTGCAACTAATGAAAAACTGTTTTTT
size: NA; J: TRBJ2-7; D: NA; V: TRBV11-1; CDR3: CASSLNTKTYEQYF; DNA: TGTGCCAGCAGTTTGAATACCAAGACCTACGAGCAGTACTTC
size: NA; J: TRBJ2-3; D: NA; V: TRBV18; CDR3: CASSPDGASTDTQYF; DNA: TGTGCCAGCTCACCGGACGGGGCTAGCACAGATACGCAGTATTTT
size: NA; J: TRBJ1-6; D: NA; V: TRBV3-1/TRBV3-2; CDR3: CASSQDGVAPGSPLHF; DNA: TGTGCCAGCAGCCAAGACGGGGTCGCCCCGGGTTCACCCCTCCACTTT